What follows are 3 T cell receptor beta chains derived from one specimen sequenced in a study of prognosis after radiotherapy for stage I lung cancer (dated by TCRdb to the early 2020s). Sequencing took place on an Illumina HiSeq 3000. Two rounds of multiplex PCR on genomic DNA were used to amplify the TCR beta CDR3 region. The first PCR round used primers specific to each TRBV and TRBJ gene, and the primer sequences were filed in Chinese patent CN105087789A. TCRdb reprocessed the public reads (quality trimming at Q25 with fastp, clone calling with MiXCR) and kept in-frame beta chains. Each entry merges the rows of one CDR3 protein and shows their most common DNA and genes. This sample is represented by roughly 30,000 distinct CDR3 sequences; about 41% of them were singletons. Of the sample, about 30% falls within the top ten clones. Source: PBMCs, taken before or after stereotactic body radiation therapy (not recorded which). The receptors were gathered from a donor over 45 with non-small cell lung cancer.

There are many counts of this clonotype. The V call is TRBV28, the J call TRBJ2-1; possibly TRBD2 for D (6 bases). CDR3 size: 16 residues. The germline V and J ends were trimmed by 6 bases and 1 base, with 16 bases remaining between them. CDR1 is MDHEN and CDR2 is SYDVKM in the germline V gene. Here the CDR3 reads CASRPTLEGSYNEQFF. The CDR3 nucleotides read TGTGCCAGCAGACCCACTTTGGAGGGGTCCTACAATGAGCAGTTCTTC.

This clonotype was recorded many times. The rearrangement joins TRBV6-2 or TRBV6-3 to TRBJ1-1, with D unresolved. CDR3 length: 15 residues. Trimming cost V 4 bases and J 4 bases, with 16 bases left between them. Germline CDR1 reads MNHEY; CDR2 reads SVGEGT. The CDR3 loop reads CASSSPEGLGTEAFF. CDR3 coding DNA: TGTGCCAGCAGTTCCCCTGAGGGTTTGGGCACTGAAGCTTTCTTT.

The chain employs TRBV5-1 and TRBJ2-3; 8 nucleotides agree with TRBD1. With V trimmed by 3 bases and J by 4 bases, 4 bases remained unmatched. Germline loops: CDR1 SGHRS, CDR2 YFSETQ. The CDR3 is made up of 14 amino acids. Here the CDR3 DNA reads TGCGCCAGCAGCTCCGGACAGGGCCCAGATACGCAGTATTTT. It yields the protein CASSSGQGPDTQYF.